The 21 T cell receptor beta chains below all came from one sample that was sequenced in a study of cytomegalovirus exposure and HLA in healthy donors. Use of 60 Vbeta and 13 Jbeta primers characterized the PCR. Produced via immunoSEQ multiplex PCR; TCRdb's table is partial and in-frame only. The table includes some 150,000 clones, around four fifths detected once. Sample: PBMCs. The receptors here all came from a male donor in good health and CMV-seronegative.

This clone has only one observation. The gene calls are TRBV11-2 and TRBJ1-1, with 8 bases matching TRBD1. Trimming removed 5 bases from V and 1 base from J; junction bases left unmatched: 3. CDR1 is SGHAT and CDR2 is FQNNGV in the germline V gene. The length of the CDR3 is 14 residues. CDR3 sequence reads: CASSQGQENTEAFF. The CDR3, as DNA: TGTGCCAGCAGCCAGGGACAGGAGAACACTGAAGCTTTCTTT.

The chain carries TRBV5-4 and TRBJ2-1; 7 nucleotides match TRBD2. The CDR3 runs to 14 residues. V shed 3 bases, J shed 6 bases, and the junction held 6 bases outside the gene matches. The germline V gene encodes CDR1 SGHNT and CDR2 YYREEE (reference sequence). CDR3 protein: CASSSSGGGNEQFF. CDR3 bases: TGTGCCAGCAGCTCGTCGGGGGGTGGCAATGAGCAGTTCTTC.

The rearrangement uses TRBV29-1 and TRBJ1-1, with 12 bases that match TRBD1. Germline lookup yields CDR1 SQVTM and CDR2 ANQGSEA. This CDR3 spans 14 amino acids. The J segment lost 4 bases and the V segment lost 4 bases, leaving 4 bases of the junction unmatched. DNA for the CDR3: TGCAGCGTTGCGGGACAGGGGGCTGTCACTGAAGCTTTCTTT. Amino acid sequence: CSVAGQGAVTEAFF.

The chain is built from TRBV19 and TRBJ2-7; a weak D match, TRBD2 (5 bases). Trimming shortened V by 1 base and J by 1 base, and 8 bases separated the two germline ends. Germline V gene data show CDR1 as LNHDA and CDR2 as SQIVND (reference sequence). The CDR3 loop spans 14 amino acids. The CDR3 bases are TGTGCCAGTAGTATAGGAACGGGGTCCTACGAGCAGTACTTC. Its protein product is CASSIGTGSYEQYF.

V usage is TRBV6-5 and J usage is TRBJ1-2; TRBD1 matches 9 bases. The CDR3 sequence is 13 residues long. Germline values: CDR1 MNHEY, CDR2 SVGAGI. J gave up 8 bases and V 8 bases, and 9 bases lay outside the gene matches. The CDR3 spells CASGLQGAPGYTF. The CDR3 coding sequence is TGTGCCAGCGGCCTACAGGGGGCGCCCGGCTACACCTTC.

This chain's CDR3 is CASSSRTSGKVEQFF. In nucleotides, the CDR3 is TGTGCCAGCAGCTCGAGGACTAGCGGGAAGGTTGAGCAGTTCTTC. The chain uses TRBV11-1 and TRBJ2-1, with 12 positions matching TRBD2. The CDR3 has 15 amino acids. The V segment lost 4 bases and the J segment 9 bases; nucleotides outside the gene matches: 7. Germline-derived CDR1 and CDR2 are SGHAT and FQDESV (reference sequence).

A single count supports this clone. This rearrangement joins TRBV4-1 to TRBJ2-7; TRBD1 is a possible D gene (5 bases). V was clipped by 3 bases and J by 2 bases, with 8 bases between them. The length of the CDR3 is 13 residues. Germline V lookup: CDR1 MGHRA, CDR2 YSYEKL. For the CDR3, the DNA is TGCGCCAGCAGCCAGGGGCCCACCTACGAGCAGTACTTC. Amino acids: CASSQGPTYEQYF.

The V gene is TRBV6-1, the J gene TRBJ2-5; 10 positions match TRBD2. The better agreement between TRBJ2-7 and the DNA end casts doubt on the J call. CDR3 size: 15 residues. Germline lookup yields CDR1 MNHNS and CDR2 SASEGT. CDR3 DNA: TGTGCCAGCAGTGAAGAACCTAGCGGGGGCTACGAGCAGTACTTC. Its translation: CASSEEPSGGYEQYF.

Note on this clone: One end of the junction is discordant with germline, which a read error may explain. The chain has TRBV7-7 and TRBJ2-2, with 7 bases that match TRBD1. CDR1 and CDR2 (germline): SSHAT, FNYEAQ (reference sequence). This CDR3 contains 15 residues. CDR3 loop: CASSPGTANTGELFF. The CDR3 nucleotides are TGTGCTAGCAGTCCCGGGACAGCGAACACCGGGGAGCTGTTTTTT.

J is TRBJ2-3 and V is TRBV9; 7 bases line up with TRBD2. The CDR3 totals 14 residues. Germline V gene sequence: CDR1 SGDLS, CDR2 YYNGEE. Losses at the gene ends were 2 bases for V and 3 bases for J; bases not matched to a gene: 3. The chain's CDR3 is CASSVGLVTDTQYF. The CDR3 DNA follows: TGTGCCAGCAGCGTTGGACTAGTAACAGATACGCAGTATTTT. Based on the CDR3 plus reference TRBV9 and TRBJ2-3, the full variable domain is DSGVTQTPKHLITATGQRVTLRCSPRSGDLSVYWYQQSLDQGLQFLIQYYNGEERAKGNILERFSAQQFPDLHSELNLSSLELGDSALYFCASSVGLVTDTQYFGPGTRLTVL.

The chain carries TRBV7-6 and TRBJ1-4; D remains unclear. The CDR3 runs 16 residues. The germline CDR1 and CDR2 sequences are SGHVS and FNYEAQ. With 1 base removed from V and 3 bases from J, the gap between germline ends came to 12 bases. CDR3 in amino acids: CASSLGINGANEKLFF. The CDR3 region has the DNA TGTGCCAGCAGCTTAGGGATAAACGGGGCTAATGAAAAACTGTTTTTT.

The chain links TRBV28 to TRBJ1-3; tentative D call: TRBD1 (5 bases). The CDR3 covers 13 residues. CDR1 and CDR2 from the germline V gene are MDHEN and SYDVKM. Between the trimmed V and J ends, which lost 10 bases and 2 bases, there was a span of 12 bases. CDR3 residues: CATVGGAGNTIYF. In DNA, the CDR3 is TGTGCCACCGTCGGAGGGGCTGGAAACACCATATATTTT.

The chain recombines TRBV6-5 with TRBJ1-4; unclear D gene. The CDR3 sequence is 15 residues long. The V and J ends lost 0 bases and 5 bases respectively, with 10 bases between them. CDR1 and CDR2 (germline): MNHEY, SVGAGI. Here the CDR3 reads CASSYSGGTNEKLFF. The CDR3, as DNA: TGTGCCAGCAGTTACTCTGGCGGTACGAATGAAAAACTGTTTTTT.

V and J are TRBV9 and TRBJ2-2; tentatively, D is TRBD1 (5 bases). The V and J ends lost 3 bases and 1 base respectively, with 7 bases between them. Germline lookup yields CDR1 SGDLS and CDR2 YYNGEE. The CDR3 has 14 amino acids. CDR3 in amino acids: CASSGQRNTGELFF. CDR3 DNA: TGTGCCAGCAGCGGACAGAGGAACACCGGGGAGCTGTTTTTT.

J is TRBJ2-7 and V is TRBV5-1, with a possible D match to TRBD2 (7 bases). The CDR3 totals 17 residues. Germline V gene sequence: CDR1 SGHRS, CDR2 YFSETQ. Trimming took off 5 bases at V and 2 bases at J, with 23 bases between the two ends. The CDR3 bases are TGCGCCAGCAGTTGGGGGCTAGCGGATGGCTCACCCTACGAGCAGTACTTC. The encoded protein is CASSWGLADGSPYEQYF.

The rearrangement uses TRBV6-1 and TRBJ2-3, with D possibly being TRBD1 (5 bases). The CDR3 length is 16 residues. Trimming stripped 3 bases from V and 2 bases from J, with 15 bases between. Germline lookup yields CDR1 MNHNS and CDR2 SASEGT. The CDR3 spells CASSEISTVFTDTQYF. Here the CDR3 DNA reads TGTGCCAGCAGTGAGATATCGACAGTCTTCACAGATACGCAGTATTTT.

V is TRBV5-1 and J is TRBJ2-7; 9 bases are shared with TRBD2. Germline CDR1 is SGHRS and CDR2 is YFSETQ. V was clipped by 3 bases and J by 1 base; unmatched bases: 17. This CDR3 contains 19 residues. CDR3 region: CASSWGRAGSGGRSYEQYF. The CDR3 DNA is TGCGCCAGCAGCTGGGGCAGGGCCGGGAGCGGGGGGAGGTCCTACGAGCAGTACTTC.

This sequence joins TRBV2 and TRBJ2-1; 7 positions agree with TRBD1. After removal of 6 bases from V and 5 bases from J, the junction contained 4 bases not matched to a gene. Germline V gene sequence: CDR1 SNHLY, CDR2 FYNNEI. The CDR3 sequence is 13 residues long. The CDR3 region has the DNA TGTGCCAGCAGCCGGGACAGAGACAATGAGCAGTTCTTC. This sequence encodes CASSRDRDNEQFF.

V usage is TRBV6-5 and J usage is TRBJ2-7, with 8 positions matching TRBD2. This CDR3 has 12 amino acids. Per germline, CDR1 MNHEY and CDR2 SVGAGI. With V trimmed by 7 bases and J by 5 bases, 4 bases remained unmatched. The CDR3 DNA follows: TGTGCCAGCACCCCCGGGGGGGACGAGCAGTACTTC. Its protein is CASTPGGDEQYF.

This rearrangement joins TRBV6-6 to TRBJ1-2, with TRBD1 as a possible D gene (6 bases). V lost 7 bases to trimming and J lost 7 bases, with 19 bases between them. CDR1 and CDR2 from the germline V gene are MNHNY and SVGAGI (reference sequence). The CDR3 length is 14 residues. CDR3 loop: CASNPPTGSSGYTF. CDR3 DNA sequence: TGTGCCAGCAACCCCCCGACAGGATCCTCTGGCTACACCTTC.

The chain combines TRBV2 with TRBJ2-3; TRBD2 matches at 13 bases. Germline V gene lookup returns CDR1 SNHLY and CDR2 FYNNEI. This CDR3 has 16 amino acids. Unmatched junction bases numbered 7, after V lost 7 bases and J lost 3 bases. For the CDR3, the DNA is TGTGCCAGCAAATGGCCACTAGCGGGAGGGACAGATACGCAGTATTTT. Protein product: CASKWPLAGGTDTQYF. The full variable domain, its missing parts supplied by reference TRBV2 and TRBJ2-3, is EPEVTQTPSHQVTQMGQEVILRCVPISNHLYFYWYRQILGQKVEFLVSFYNNEISEKSEIFDDQFSVERPDGSNFTLKIRSTKLEDSAMYFCASKWPLAGGTDTQYFGPGTRLTVL.